This T cell receptor (beta chain) was retrieved from a study of T cell responses to AZD1222 COVID-19 vaccine. Pooled samples include second doses given at about 4 or 12 weeks. Assay used: immunoSEQ multiplex PCR; TCRdb lists only in-frame clones, some missing. The sample gives about 75,000 clones, 87% of which show up once; around 19% is in the top ten. The trim removed 6 bases at V and 5 bases at J, leaving 10 bases unmatched. Germline CDR1 is MNHEY and CDR2 is SVGAGI. This CDR3 is built from 15 residues. J is TRBJ1-2 and V is TRBV6-5, with TRBD1 matching 9 bases. Material: peripheral blood, obtained 28 days after the second AZD1222 dose. This TCR was sampled from an adult who received the AZD1222 COVID-19 vaccine. CDR3 sequence: CASRIVGGQGYGYTF. For the CDR3, the DNA is TGTGCCAGCAGGATAGTAGGGGGACAGGGATATGGCTACACCTTC.